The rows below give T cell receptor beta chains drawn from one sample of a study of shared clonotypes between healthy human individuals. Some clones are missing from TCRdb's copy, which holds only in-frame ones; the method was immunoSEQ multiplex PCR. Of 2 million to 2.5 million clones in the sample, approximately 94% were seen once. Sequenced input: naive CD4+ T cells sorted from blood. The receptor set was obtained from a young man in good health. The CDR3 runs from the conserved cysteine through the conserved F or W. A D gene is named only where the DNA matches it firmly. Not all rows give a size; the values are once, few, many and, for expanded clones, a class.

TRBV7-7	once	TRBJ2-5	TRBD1	TGTGCTAGCAGCGTCAACAGGGGAGAGACCCAGTACTTC	CASSVNRGETQYF
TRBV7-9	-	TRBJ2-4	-	TGTGCCAGCAGCTTAACCAGGGCGGGTAAAGACATTCAGTACTTC	CASSLTRAGKDIQYF
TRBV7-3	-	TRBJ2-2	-	TGTGCCAGCAGGACAGGGAACACCGGGGAGCTGTTTTTT	CASRTGNTGELFF
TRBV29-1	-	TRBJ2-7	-	TGCAGCGTTGAAAGGGAGAGTGAGCAGTACTTC	CSVERESEQYF
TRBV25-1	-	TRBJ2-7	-	TGTGCCAGCAGGAGCAACACGGGTACTGACTACGAGCAGTACTTC	CASRSNTGTDYEQYF
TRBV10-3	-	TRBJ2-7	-	TGTGCCATCAGTGACGAGGTGGTAGGCTACGAGCAGTACTTC	CAISDEVVGYEQYF
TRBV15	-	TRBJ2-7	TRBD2	TGTGCCACCAGCAGAGATGGTAGCGGGAGGGGCTACGAGCAGTACTTC	CATSRDGSGRGYEQYF
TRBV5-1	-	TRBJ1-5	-	TGCGCCAGCAGCTTGGATGGGGGGTGGCCCCAGCATTTT	CASSLDGGWPQHF
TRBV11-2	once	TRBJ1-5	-	TGTGCCAGCAGCCCCGACGGTCACAATCAGCCCCAGCATTTT	CASSPDGHNQPQHF
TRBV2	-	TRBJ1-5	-	TGTGCCAGCAGTGAATTAGGTCTCAATCAGCCCCAGCATTTT	CASSELGLNQPQHF
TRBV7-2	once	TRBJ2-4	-	TGTGCCAGCAGCCCCAGTCAAAGCGGCGTTCAGTACTTC	CASSPSQSGVQYF
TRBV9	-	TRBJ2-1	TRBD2	TGTGCCAGCAGCGTTACTAGCGGCTCCTACAATGAGCAGTTCTTC	CASSVTSGSYNEQFF
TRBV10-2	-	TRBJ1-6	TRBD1	TGCGCCAGCACCGCCCAGACAGGGGGCTATAATTCACCCCTCCACTTT	CASTAQTGGYNSPLHF
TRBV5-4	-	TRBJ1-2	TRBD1	TGTGCCAGCAGCTGGGGGACAGGGGACGACTATGGCTACACCTTC	CASSWGTGDDYGYTF
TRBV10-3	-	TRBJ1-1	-	TGTGCCATCAGTGACGGGGAGAACACTGAAGCTTTCTTT	CAISDGENTEAFF
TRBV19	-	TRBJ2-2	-	TGTGCCAGTACCCCCAGGGCGGGGACCGGGGAGCTGTTTTTT	CASTPRAGTGELFF
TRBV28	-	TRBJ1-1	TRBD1	TGTGCCAGTCCCGGGACAGGGGGCATGAACACTGAAGCTTTCTTT	CASPGTGGMNTEAFF
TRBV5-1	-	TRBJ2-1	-	TGCGCCAGCAGTTGGGACACAGATTACTACAATGAGCAGTTCTTC	CASSWDTDYYNEQFF
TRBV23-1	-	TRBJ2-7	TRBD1	TGCGCCAGCAGTCCCGGGGGACAGGACTACTACGAGCAGTACTTC	CASSPGGQDYYEQYF
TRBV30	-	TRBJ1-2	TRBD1	TGTGCCTGGAGGCACTCCGGGACAGACTATGGCTACACCTTC	CAWRHSGTDYGYTF
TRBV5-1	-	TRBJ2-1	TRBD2	TGCGCCAGCAGCTTCCTAGCGGGAGGAAGGGATGAGCAGTTCTTC	CASSFLAGGRDEQFF
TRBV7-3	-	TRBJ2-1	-	TGTGCCAGCAGCTTAATGTCGGGTACCTCCTACAATGAGCAGTTCTTC	CASSLMSGTSYNEQFF
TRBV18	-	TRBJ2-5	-	TGTGCCAGCTCACCACCGGCCAGGGGCCAAGAGACCCAGTACTTC	CASSPPARGQETQYF
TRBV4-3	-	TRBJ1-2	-	TGCGCCAGCAGCCGTAGCCTAGGCTTGGGCTACACCTTC	CASSRSLGLGYTF
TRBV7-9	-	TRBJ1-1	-	TGTGCCAGCAGCTTAACCAGGGGCAGTGAAGCTTTCTTT	CASSLTRGSEAFF
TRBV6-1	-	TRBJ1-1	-	TGTGCCAGCGGTCGCCGGGGAACTGAAGCTTTCTTT	CASGRRGTEAFF
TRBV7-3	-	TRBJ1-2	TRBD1	TGTGCCAGCAGCTTGGCCGGAGGACAGGGGGCGCTTGGCTACACCTTC	CASSLAGGQGALGYTF
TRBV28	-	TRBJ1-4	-	TGTGCCAGCAGTTTAGGGGCCTTCGCAACTAATGAAAAACTGTTTTTT	CASSLGAFATNEKLFF
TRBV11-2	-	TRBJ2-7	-	TGTGCCAGCAGCTTAGATCTGGCTTCCTTCGAGCAGTACTTC	CASSLDLASFEQYF
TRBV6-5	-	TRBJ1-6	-	TGTGCCAGCAGTTACTCCGCCCCGGGGAATTCACCCCTCCACTTT	CASSYSAPGNSPLHF
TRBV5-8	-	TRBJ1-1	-	TGTGCCAGCAGCCTGGACAGAAACACTGAAGCTTTCTTT	CASSLDRNTEAFF
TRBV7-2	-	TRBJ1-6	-	TGTGCCAGCAGCTTAGGTCTCCTTTCGAATTCACCCCTCCACTTT	CASSLGLLSNSPLHF
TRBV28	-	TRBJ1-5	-	TGTGCCAGCAGTTTAACTGGGGTAGGGGTTTATAGCAATCAGCCCCAGCATTTT	CASSLTGVGVYSNQPQHF
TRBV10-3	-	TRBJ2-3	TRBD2	TGTGCCATAAGAAGCGGGGGGCCGGCAGATACGCAGTATTTT	CAIRSGGPADTQYF
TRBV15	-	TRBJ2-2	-	TGTGCCACCGGGACTTCGAACACCGGGGAGCTGTTTTTT	CATGTSNTGELFF
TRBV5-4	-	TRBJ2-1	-	TGTGCCAGCAGCCTGGACACCCCGACCTACAATGAGCAGTTCTTC	CASSLDTPTYNEQFF
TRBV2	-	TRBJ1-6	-	TGTGCCAGCAGTGAAGAGAGTAGCTATAATTCACCCCTCCACTTT	CASSEESSYNSPLHF
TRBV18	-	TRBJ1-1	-	TGTGCCAGCTCACCACGGGTGGACACTGAAGCTTTCTTT	CASSPRVDTEAFF
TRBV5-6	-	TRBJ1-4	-	TGTGCCAGCAGCTTGGCGGGGGGCCGGCCTAATGAAAAACTGTTTTTT	CASSLAGGRPNEKLFF
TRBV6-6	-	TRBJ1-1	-	TGTGCCAGCAGTACCGGACAGACCATGAACACTGAAGCTTTCTTT	CASSTGQTMNTEAFF
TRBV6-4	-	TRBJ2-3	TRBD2	TGTGCCAGCAGTGACCCACTGGGACTAGTTGTATCAGGAGATACGCAGTATTTT	CASSDPLGLVVSGDTQYF
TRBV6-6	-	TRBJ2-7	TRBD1	TGTGCCAGCAGCAGAAACCGGGACAGGGGGTCCTACGAGCAGTACTTC	CASSRNRDRGSYEQYF
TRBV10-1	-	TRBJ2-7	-	TGCGCCAGCAGTCCTGACAGCTACGAGCAGTACTTC	CASSPDSYEQYF
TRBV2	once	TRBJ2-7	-	TGTGCCAGCAGTGTAGGGGCCAGCTCCTACGAGCAGTACTTC	CASSVGASSYEQYF
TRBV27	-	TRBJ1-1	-	TGTGCCAGCAGTTTATCCCGACGTCAGATGAACACTGAAGCTTTCTTT	CASSLSRRQMNTEAFF
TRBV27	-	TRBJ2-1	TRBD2	TGTGCCAGCAGTTTAGCGGGGACTAGCGGAAGGGGCTCCTACAATGAGCAGTTCTTC	CASSLAGTSGRGSYNEQFF
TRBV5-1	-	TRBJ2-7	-	TGCGCCAGCAGCTTGGCAGGGGATGGCCGCGAGCAGTACTTC	CASSLAGDGREQYF
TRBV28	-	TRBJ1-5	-	TGTGCCAGCATCGGGGGCAAAGGGCAGCCCCAGCATTTT	CASIGGKGQPQHF
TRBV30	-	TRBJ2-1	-	TGTGCCTGGAGTGGAGCGGTTGAGCAGTTCTTC	CAWSGAVEQFF
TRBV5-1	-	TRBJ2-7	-	TGCGCCAGCAGCTTGGACCCCACGACCTACGAGCAGTACTTC	CASSLDPTTYEQYF
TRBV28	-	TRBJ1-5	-	TGTGCCAGCAGTGAAAGTAGCGGGTCTAATCAGCCCCAGCATTTT	CASSESSGSNQPQHF
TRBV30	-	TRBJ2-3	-	TGTGCCTGGACACAGGGTTGGGCAGATACGCAGTATTTT	CAWTQGWADTQYF
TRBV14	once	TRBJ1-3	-	TGTGCCAGCAGCCACCCACAGGGAAACCCCTCTGGAAACACCATATATTTT	CASSHPQGNPSGNTIYF